The 26 T cell receptor beta chains below all came from one sample that was sequenced in a study of shared clonotypes between healthy human individuals. Sequencing used immunoSEQ multiplex PCR; TCRdb keeps in-frame clones, though not all of them. This sample has around 1.1 million clones, with more than 75% found just once. The sample comprised memory CD4+ T cells from PBMCs. The sample's subset: CD45RA-negative fraction. These receptors were taken from a man between 18 and 29 years old in good health. Some clones in this sample may be carry-over from other donors' samples.

The gene calls are TRBV9 and TRBJ1-4; TRBD1 might be the D (5 bases). The CDR3 totals 15 residues. Germline CDR1 SGDLS, CDR2 YYNGEE. The ends were cut back, 3 bases at V and 4 bases at J, with 13 bases in the middle. This CDR3 is CASSGSGGYNEKLFF. The CDR3 nucleotides are TGTGCCAGCAGCGGTAGCGGGGGGTATAATGAAAAACTGTTTTTT.

The table lists this clone with many counts. The V and J genes are TRBV5-1 and TRBJ2-2, with 10 bases lining up with TRBD2. Looked up from germline, CDR1 is SGHRS and CDR2 is YFSETQ. The CDR3 has 16 amino acids. V was pared by 3 bases and J by 6 bases, with 8 bases of the junction left unmatched. The CDR3 spells CASSSLAGGIAGELFF. The CDR3 bases are TGCGCCAGCAGCTCATTAGCGGGAGGAATTGCCGGGGAGCTGTTTTTT.

V and J are TRBV29-1 and TRBJ1-1; 9 bases are shared with TRBD1. This CDR3 contains 13 residues. CDR1 is SQVTM, CDR2 ANQGSEA, per germline. Losses at the gene ends were 6 bases for V and 5 bases for J; bases not matched to a gene: 7. The CDR3 reads CSVSTGGGTEAFF. The CDR3 bases are TGCAGCGTCTCGACAGGGGGGGGGACTGAAGCTTTCTTT.

Concerning this clone itself: Other DNA sequences of this sample code for an identical CDR3. The rearrangement links TRBV11-3 to TRBJ1-1; D perhaps matches TRBD1 (5 bases). Trimming cost V 2 bases and J 4 bases, with 8 bases left between them. This CDR3 spans 13 amino acids. Germline V gives CDR1 SGHNT, CDR2 YENEEA. CDR3 in amino acids: CASSLRGGTEAFF. Written as DNA, the CDR3 is TGTGCCAGCAGCTTACGGGGCGGCACTGAAGCTTTCTTT. The variable domain in full, with the rest retrieved from reference TRBV11-3 and TRBJ1-1, is EAGVVQSPRYKIIEKKQPVAFWCNPISGHNTLYWYLQNLGQGPELLIRYENEEAVDDSQLPKDRFSAERLKGVDSTLKIQPAELGDSAVYLCASSLRGGTEAFFGQGTRLTVV.

This clone was recorded once. With a much larger clone just one base away, this may be a read error. The chain combines TRBV25-1 with TRBJ2-1; 10 bases line up with TRBD2. This CDR3 contains 16 residues. Germline loops: CDR1 MGHDK, CDR2 SYGVNS. V shed 3 bases and J 0 bases; nucleotides not matched to a gene: 2. CDR3 protein: CASSDPSGSSYNEQFF. The DNA for the CDR3 is TGTGCCAGCAGTGATCCTAGCGGGAGCTCCTACAATGAGCAGTTCTTC.

At least ten counts were recorded for this clone. The chain couples TRBV7-6 to TRBJ2-7; 9 positions match TRBD1. This CDR3 is built from 14 residues. Germline trimming cut 5 bases from V and 3 bases from J; bases unmatched to any gene: 5. Germline V gene lookup returns CDR1 SGHVS and CDR2 FNYEAQ. CDR3 loop: CASSRGTGNYEQYF. The CDR3 DNA is TGTGCCAGCAGCCGCGGGACAGGGAACTACGAGCAGTACTTC. The entire variable domain, with the rest obtained from reference TRBV7-6 and TRBJ2-7, is as follows: GAGVSQSPRYKVTKRGQDVALRCDPISGHVSLYWYRQALGQGPEFLTYFNYEAQQDKSGLPNDRFSAERPEGSISTLTIQRTEQRDSAMYRCASSRGTGNYEQYFGPGTRLTVT.

The chain combines TRBV7-2 with TRBJ2-7; D might be TRBD2 (6 bases). V was shortened by 4 bases and J by 6 bases, with 22 bases between the two germline ends. The CDR3 totals 16 residues. Germline CDR1 and CDR2: SGHTA and FQGNSA. CDR3 region: CASSYFSGRGLPEQYF. For the CDR3, the DNA is TGTGCCAGCAGCTATTTTAGCGGTCGTGGCCTGCCCGAGCAGTACTTC.

Only a few counts were recorded for this clone. Other DNA sequences in the same sample also yield this CDR3. The rearrangement uses TRBV5-6 and TRBJ1-2, with D perhaps matching TRBD1 (5 bases). The CDR3 runs 13 residues. The V end lost 1 base, the J end lost 5 bases, and 9 bases lay between the germline ends. Germline CDR1 and CDR2: SGHDT and YYEEEE. DNA of the CDR3: TGTGCCAGCAGCTTGTGGGGCACTTATGGCTACACCTTC. This gives the protein CASSLWGTYGYTF.

The rearrangement links TRBV6-1 to TRBJ1-2; unclear D gene. The CDR3 runs to 16 residues. V was pared by 0 bases and J by 4 bases, with 15 bases between. The germline V gene encodes CDR1 MNHNS and CDR2 SASEGT. The CDR3 region is CASSEAMFPGPYGYTF. For the CDR3, the DNA is TGTGCCAGCAGTGAAGCGATGTTCCCCGGGCCCTATGGCTACACCTTC.

V and J are TRBV6-6 and TRBJ1-2; TRBD1 matches 8 bases. V gave up 6 bases and J gave up 7 bases; unmatched junction bases: 7. The CDR3 is 13 residues long. Germline V gene data show CDR1 as MNHNY and CDR2 as SVGAGI (reference sequence). The CDR3 region has the DNA TGTGCCAGCAGATGGGACAGGTCGGGTGGCTACACCTTC. As protein: CASRWDRSGGYTF.

This chain links TRBV30 with TRBJ2-5; possibly TRBD2 for D (5 bases). The CDR3 is 14 amino acids. Trimming left V 0 bases short and J 4 bases short, with 12 bases between. Germline assignment: CDR1 GTSNPN and CDR2 SVGIG (reference sequence). The CDR3 is CAWSVTGNGETQYF. DNA for the CDR3: TGTGCCTGGAGTGTCACGGGGAATGGAGAGACCCAGTACTTC.

This clone was recorded a few times. The chain links TRBV10-3 to TRBJ2-2, with D perhaps given as TRBD1 or TRBD2 (5 bases each). This CDR3 has 15 amino acids. The V gene lost 6 bases and the J gene lost 4 bases, with 15 bases spanning the gap. Per the germline V gene, CDR1 is ENHRY and CDR2 is SYGVKD. The CDR3 loop reads CAISPRGSPTGELFF. DNA for the CDR3: TGTGCCATCAGCCCACGGGGCAGTCCCACCGGGGAGCTGTTTTTT.

In regard to this clone: This likely came from a read error, as a far larger clone is one base away. Other DNA variants within this sample encode the same CDR3. The chain employs TRBV29-1 and TRBJ1-3, with 7 bases that match TRBD1. CDR1 is SQVTM, CDR2 ANQGSEA, per germline. The CDR3 covers 13 residues. CDR3 DNA sequence: TGCAGCGTTAACAGGGGCTCTGGGAACACCATATATTTT. It codes for CSVNRGSGNTIYF.

There are a few counts of this clone. V is TRBV5-8 and J is TRBJ2-1, with D perhaps matching TRBD1 or TRBD2 (5 bases each). CDR1 and CDR2 (germline): SGHTS, YDEGEE. Trimming removed 7 bases at V and 6 bases at J, with 17 bases between. CDR3 length: 14 residues. In DNA form, the CDR3 reads TGTGCCAGCCATTTCGGGACGGAGACCAATGAGCAGTTCTTC. It yields the protein CASHFGTETNEQFF.

The CDR3 coding sequence is TGTGCCAGCAGTGCCGCCGTCCCTACGACTACAAACACCGGGGAGCTGTTTTTT. Amino acids: CASSAAVPTTTNTGELFF. This chain joins TRBV6-1 and TRBJ2-2, with a weak D call TRBD2 (5 bases). The V end was cut by 4 bases, the J end by 2 bases, with 20 bases between. Germline V gene lookup returns CDR1 MNHNS and CDR2 SASEGT. The CDR3 is 18 residues long.

V gene TRBV28 combines with J gene TRBJ2-2; 8 nucleotides match TRBD1. Germline V lookup: CDR1 MDHEN, CDR2 SYDVKM. V dropped 6 bases and J dropped 0; count of bases not matched to a gene: 6. This CDR3 is built from 16 residues. CDR3 sequence: CASRPRTGTNTGELFF. The CDR3, as DNA: TGTGCCAGCAGGCCCAGGACAGGGACGAACACCGGGGAGCTGTTTTTT.

V usage is TRBV11-3 and J usage is TRBJ2-2, with D perhaps matching TRBD2 (5 bases). The V gene lost 4 bases and the J gene lost 0 bases, with 9 bases spanning the gap. Germline assignment: CDR1 SGHNT and CDR2 YENEEA. The CDR3 has 15 residues. The CDR3 region is CASSSRGTNTGELFF. For the CDR3, the DNA is TGTGCCAGCAGCTCACGAGGGACGAACACCGGGGAGCTGTTTTTT.

This chain joins TRBV19 and TRBJ1-5; D possibly corresponds to TRBD1 (6 bases). Per the germline V gene, CDR1 is LNHDA and CDR2 is SQIVND (reference sequence). V dropped 7 bases and J dropped 2 bases, with 12 bases sitting between them. The CDR3 length is 14 residues. The CDR3 nucleotides are TGTGCCAGTAAGGGGGGTAGCCGCAATCAGCCCCAGCATTTT. Protein product: CASKGGSRNQPQHF.

The chain links TRBV29-1 to TRBJ1-1, with D possibly being TRBD1 (6 bases). The CDR3 totals 11 residues. The germline V and J ends were trimmed by 7 bases and 8 bases, with 14 bases remaining between them. CDR1 SQVTM and CDR2 ANQGSEA come from the germline V gene. CDR3 residues: CSALTGIEAFF. CDR3 DNA: TGCAGCGCTCTGACAGGAATAGAAGCTTTCTTT.

The chain recombines TRBV9 with TRBJ2-5; TRBD1 aligns across 9 bases. CDR3 length: 16 residues. Germline V gene lookup returns CDR1 SGDLS and CDR2 YYNGEE. Losses at the gene ends were 4 bases for V and 2 bases for J; bases not matched to a gene: 9. In DNA form, the CDR3 reads TGTGCCAGCAGCTCCGCTGTGACAGGGGGTCAAGAGACCCAGTACTTC. Its translation: CASSSAVTGGQETQYF.

This chain joins TRBV6-6 and TRBJ2-5; 7 bases line up with TRBD1. The CDR3 has 16 residues. The V gene end was trimmed by 2 bases and the J gene end by 2 bases; junction bases not matched to a gene: 8. Germline V gene sequence: CDR1 MNHNY, CDR2 SVGAGI (reference sequence). The CDR3 DNA sequence: TGTGCCAGCAGTTACGGGGGCGGACAGGTTCAAGAGACCCAGTACTTC. It codes for CASSYGGGQVQETQYF.

The chain has TRBV18 and TRBJ2-7; perhaps TRBD1 as D (6 bases). Trimming stripped 6 bases from V and 3 bases from J, with 12 bases between. The CDR3 spans 13 residues. Germline values: CDR1 KGHSH, CDR2 LQKENI. CDR3 sequence reads: CASSGGQLYEQYF. CDR3 in DNA: TGTGCCAGCTCGGGCGGACAGCTCTACGAGCAGTACTTC.

V gene TRBV27 combines with J gene TRBJ2-7; possible D gene TRBD1, 6 bases. The V end was cut by 5 bases, the J end by 7 bases, with 24 bases between. CDR1 and CDR2 from the germline V gene are MNHEY and SMNVEV (reference sequence). This CDR3 region has 16 residues. The CDR3 DNA reads TGTGCCAGCAGTACCCGATCACAGGGTATTTGGGGGGAGCAGTACTTC. Its protein product is CASSTRSQGIWGEQYF.

The chain carries TRBV7-2 and TRBJ2-7; the D is unclear. CDR1 is SGHTA, CDR2 FQGNSA, per germline. The CDR3 runs to 14 residues. Trimming removed 6 bases from V and 0 bases from J, with 12 bases in between. In DNA, the CDR3 is TGTGCCAGCAGGACGGAACCGAGCTCCTACGAGCAGTACTTC. It encodes CASRTEPSSYEQYF.

J is TRBJ2-3 and V is TRBV27; D is perhaps TRBD2 (5 bases). CDR1 MNHEY and CDR2 SMNVEV come from the germline V gene (reference sequence). V shed 3 bases and J shed 5 bases, with 9 bases lying between them. The CDR3 spans 13 residues. For the CDR3, the DNA is TGTGCCAGCAGTTTGGCGGCGGGAGATACGCAGTATTTT. Translation gives CASSLAAGDTQYF.

This chain links TRBV10-3 with TRBJ1-2; 8 bases agree with TRBD1. From germline, CDR1 is ENHRY and CDR2 SYGVKD. This CDR3 spans 14 amino acids. J gave up 3 bases and V 4 bases, and 4 bases lay outside the gene matches. CDR3 loop: CAISGAGGDYGYTF. The CDR3 DNA reads TGTGCCATCAGTGGGGCAGGGGGCGACTATGGCTACACCTTC.